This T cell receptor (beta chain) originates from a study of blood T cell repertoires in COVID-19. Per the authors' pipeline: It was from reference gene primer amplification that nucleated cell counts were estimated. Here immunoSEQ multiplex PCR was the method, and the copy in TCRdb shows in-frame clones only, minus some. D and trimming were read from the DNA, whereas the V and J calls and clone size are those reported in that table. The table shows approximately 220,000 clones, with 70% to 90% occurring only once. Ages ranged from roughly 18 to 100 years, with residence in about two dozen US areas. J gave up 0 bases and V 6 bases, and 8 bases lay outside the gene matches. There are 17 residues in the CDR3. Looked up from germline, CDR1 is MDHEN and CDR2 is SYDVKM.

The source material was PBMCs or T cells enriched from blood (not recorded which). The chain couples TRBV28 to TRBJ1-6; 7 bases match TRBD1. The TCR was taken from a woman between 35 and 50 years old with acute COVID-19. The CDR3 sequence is CASSDSQGSSYNSPLHF. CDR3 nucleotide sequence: TGTGCCAGCAGCGATTCACAGGGGAGCTCCTATAATTCACCCCTCCACTTT. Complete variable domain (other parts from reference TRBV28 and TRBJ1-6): DVKVTQSSRYLVKRTGEKVFLECVQDMDHENMFWYRQDPGLGLRLIYFSYDVKMKEKGDIPEGYSVSREKKERFSLILESASTNQTSMYLCASSDSQGSSYNSPLHFGNGTRLTVT.